The 24 T cell receptor beta chains below were found in one sample sequenced in a study of T cell responses to AZD1222 COVID-19 vaccine. The method was immunoSEQ multiplex PCR; TCRdb's version includes in-frame clones alone and lacks a portion of them. This sample carries 150,000 to 200,000 clones, 80% to 95% of them seen once, and the ten largest clones take around 9.3%. This specimen was peripheral blood, taken on day 0 of AZD1222 vaccination. The receptors were sampled from an adult in good health.

V usage is TRBV14 and J usage is TRBJ1-2; a possible D gene is TRBD1 (6 bases). V lost 4 bases and J 3 bases, leaving 12 bases between the germline ends. The germline V gene encodes CDR1 SGHDN and CDR2 FVKESK. This CDR3 has 14 amino acids. Here the CDR3 DNA reads TGTGCCAGCAGCCGTGGGGGCGAGTACTATGGCTACACCTTC. Protein product: CASSRGGEYYGYTF.

J is TRBJ2-1 and V is TRBV3-1 (or the pseudogene TRBV3-2); D is uncertain. The germline V and J ends were trimmed by 3 bases and 9 bases, with 6 bases remaining between them. The germline gives CDR1 LGHDT, CDR2 YNNKEL (reference sequence). The CDR3 contains 11 residues. DNA of the CDR3: TGTGCCAGCAGCCATGGTATTGAGCAGTTCTTC. Protein product: CASSHGIEQFF.

This clone has just a few counts. This sequence joins TRBV7-2 and TRBJ1-1, with 9 positions matching TRBD1. V shed 1 base and J 11 bases; nucleotides not matched to a gene: 20. Germline V gene data show CDR1 as SGHTA and CDR2 as FQGNSA. The CDR3 has 18 amino acids. The CDR3 loop reads CASSLGGTGRYTRLEAFF. The CDR3 DNA reads as TGTGCCAGCAGCTTAGGGGGGACAGGGCGATATACCCGGTTAGAGGCTTTCTTT.

The chain carries TRBV6-5 and TRBJ2-7; D tentatively reads TRBD1 or TRBD2 (5 bases each). Trimming left V 9 bases short and J 3 bases short, with 21 bases between. The CDR3 loop spans 15 amino acids. CDR1 MNHEY and CDR2 SVGAGI come from the germline V gene. CDR3 nucleotide sequence: TGTGCCAGTGCAACCGGACTTGAAGGGGTCTACGAGCAGTACGTC. This gives the protein CASATGLEGVYEQYV.

This chain links TRBV15 with TRBJ1-1; D gene ambiguous. Per the germline V gene, CDR1 is LNHNV and CDR2 is YYDKDF (reference sequence). The CDR3 is made up of 16 amino acids. The V end was cut by 0 bases, the J end by 1 base, with 12 bases between. The chain's CDR3 is CATSRDRPNPNTEAFF. The CDR3 DNA sequence: TGTGCCACCAGCAGAGATAGGCCGAACCCGAACACTGAAGCTTTCTTT.

The gene calls are TRBV5-1 and TRBJ2-5, with a possible D match to TRBD2 (7 bases). The germline CDR1 and CDR2 sequences are SGHRS and YFSETQ. This CDR3 region has 14 residues. Trimming left V 2 bases short and J 4 bases short, with 12 bases between. The CDR3 DNA is TGCGCCAGCAGCTTCCCAGGGGAGGGAGAGACCCAGTACTTC. This gives the protein CASSFPGEGETQYF.

The chain recombines TRBV7-2 with TRBJ1-2; 12 nucleotides match TRBD1. J gave up 8 bases and V 5 bases, and 12 bases lay outside the gene matches. This CDR3 is 16 amino acids long. The germline gives CDR1 SGHTA, CDR2 FQGNSA. CDR3 in DNA: TGTGCCAGCAGCATTGCCGGGACAGGGGGCTTTGGCGGCTACACCTTC. It translates to CASSIAGTGGFGGYTF.

DNA for the CDR3: TGTGCCAGCAGTCAATTTTCGGGGTTTGGATCGGTTTCCAAAAACATTCAGTACTTC. Translation: CASSQFSGFGSVSKNIQYF. The V gene is TRBV3-1 (or the pseudogene TRBV3-2), the J gene TRBJ2-4, with D perhaps TRBD2 (5 bases). From germline, CDR1 is LGHDT and CDR2 YNNKEL (reference sequence). The CDR3 is made up of 19 amino acids. Trimming cost V 6 bases and J 2 bases, with 26 bases left between them.

This rearrangement joins TRBV6-5 to TRBJ2-1, with 7 bases lining up with TRBD1. After removal of 4 bases from V and 8 bases from J, the junction contained 5 bases not matched to a gene. The CDR3 contains 13 residues. Germline loops: CDR1 MNHEY, CDR2 SVGAGI. The CDR3 coding sequence is TGTGCCAGCAGTTCGTACAGGGGAGATGAGCAGTTCTTC. This codes for CASSSYRGDEQFF.

The chain recombines TRBV15 with TRBJ2-3, with D unresolved. V was trimmed by 4 bases and J by 5 bases, leaving 19 bases between them. Germline V gene data show CDR1 as LNHNV and CDR2 as YYDKDF (reference sequence). The CDR3 runs 16 residues. CDR3 in amino acids: CATSKSPATLRDTQYF. CDR3 DNA: TGTGCCACCAGCAAGTCCCCAGCAACTTTAAGAGATACGCAGTATTTT.

The V call is TRBV10-3, the J call TRBJ2-5; weak D call: TRBD1 (5 bases). The CDR3 contains 13 residues. The V gene lost 0 bases and the J gene lost 5 bases, with 7 bases spanning the gap. CDR1 ENHRY and CDR2 SYGVKD come from the germline V gene. This CDR3 is CAISESKGETQYF. The CDR3 DNA is TGTGCCATCAGTGAGTCGAAGGGGGAGACCCAGTACTTC.

The rearrangement links TRBV19 to TRBJ2-1; a weak D match, TRBD1 (5 bases). This CDR3 has 11 amino acids. The V end lost 10 bases, the J end lost 4 bases, and 8 bases lay between the germline ends. Germline values: CDR1 LNHDA, CDR2 SQIVND (reference sequence). CDR3 residues: CATSGYNEQFF. The CDR3 bases are TGTGCCACCTCAGGGTACAATGAGCAGTTCTTC.

The chain joins TRBV11-2 to TRBJ2-1, with D perhaps assigned TRBD1 or TRBD2 (7 bases each). The germline CDR1 and CDR2 sequences are SGHAT and FQNNGV. The CDR3 has 19 amino acids. V lost 5 bases and J lost 2, with 25 bases in between. Here the CDR3 reads CASSLTLYYRGLPYNEQFF. The CDR3 DNA reads as TGTGCCAGCAGCCTAACACTCTACTACAGGGGACTACCCTACAATGAGCAGTTCTTC.

J is TRBJ2-5 and V is TRBV24-1, with TRBD1 matching 8 bases. Trimming cost V 3 bases and J 7 bases; bases outside gene matches: 6. The CDR3 has 14 amino acids. Germline CDR1 is KGHDR and CDR2 is SFDVKD. The chain's CDR3 is CATSDPDRVGTQYF. For the CDR3, the DNA is TGTGCCACCAGTGATCCGGACAGGGTTGGGACCCAGTACTTC.

V gene TRBV19 combines with J gene TRBJ1-6; D remains ambiguous. This CDR3 is built from 14 residues. Trimming cost V 6 bases and J 7 bases, with 13 bases left between them. CDR1 and CDR2 (germline): LNHDA, SQIVND (reference sequence). The CDR3 nucleotides read TGTGCCAGTAGCCGAGAATACCTAAATTCACCCCTCCACTTT. This sequence encodes CASSREYLNSPLHF.

The CDR3 DNA reads as TGCGCCAGCAGCCCGAGCGGGAACAGGGAGGGCGGGGAGCTGTTTTTT. The encoded protein is CASSPSGNREGGELFF. The chain is built from TRBV4-1 and TRBJ2-2; perhaps TRBD2 as D (7 bases). The CDR3 runs to 16 residues. The germline CDR1 and CDR2 sequences are MGHRA and YSYEKL. The ends were cut back, 4 bases at V and 7 bases at J, with 19 bases in the middle.

This chain joins TRBV7-7 and TRBJ2-1; 10 bases map to TRBD2. This CDR3 comprises 13 residues. The germline gives CDR1 SSHAT, CDR2 FNYEAQ (reference sequence). The CDR3 protein is CAVQREGLGEQFF. CDR3 coding DNA: TGTGCAGTGCAGCGGGAGGGCCTTGGTGAGCAGTTCTTC.

This clone has just a few counts. V usage is TRBV4-3 and J usage is TRBJ1-1; 8 bases agree with TRBD1. Germline V gene data show CDR1 as LGHNA and CDR2 as YSLEER. The CDR3 spans 17 residues. The junction had 15 bases not matched to a gene; V was cut back by 4 bases and J by 5 bases. CDR3 region: CASSPVSSGQVGTEAFF. Written as DNA, the CDR3 is TGCGCCAGCAGCCCGGTGAGCTCGGGACAGGTGGGGACTGAAGCTTTCTTT.

The chain links TRBV7-2 to TRBJ1-6; D possibly corresponds to TRBD1 (6 bases). The CDR3 runs 12 residues. CDR1 and CDR2 from the germline V gene are SGHTA and FQGNSA. Trimming pared 8 bases from V and 8 bases from J, leaving 10 bases between. The CDR3 protein is CASSQGHSPLHF. The CDR3 DNA follows: TGTGCCAGCTCACAGGGACATTCACCCCTCCACTTT.

The rearrangement links TRBV30 to TRBJ2-7; D perhaps matches TRBD2 (6 bases). There are 12 residues in the CDR3. Looked up from germline, CDR1 is GTSNPN and CDR2 is SVGIG (reference sequence). Trimming stripped 3 bases from V and 4 bases from J, with 10 bases between. Here the CDR3 DNA reads TGTGCCTGGAGCGGCGGGGCATACGAGCAGTACTTC. This encodes CAWSGGAYEQYF.

The chain has TRBV7-3 and TRBJ1-2; D is undetermined. The CDR3 length is 15 residues. Germline loops: CDR1 SGHTA, CDR2 FQGTGA. Trimming removed 2 bases from V and 4 bases from J, with 14 bases in between. The CDR3 region is CASSLSHWDLYGYTF. CDR3 coding DNA: TGTGCCAGCAGCTTATCACATTGGGATCTCTATGGCTACACCTTC.

J is TRBJ2-7 and V is TRBV9, with 11 positions matching TRBD2. V shed 3 bases, J shed 5 bases, and the junction held 13 bases outside the gene matches. Germline-derived CDR1 and CDR2 are SGDLS and YYNGEE. This CDR3 spans 17 amino acids. Here the CDR3 DNA reads TGTGCCAGCAGCGACCTTAGCGGGGGGGGCACTAACAACGAGCAGTACGTC. Its translation: CASSDLSGGGTNNEQYV.

This chain joins TRBV5-1 and TRBJ2-1; no clear D gene. The CDR3 consists of 15 residues. Germline V gene sequence: CDR1 SGHRS, CDR2 YFSETQ. Trimming stripped 5 bases from V and 0 bases from J, with 12 bases between. This CDR3 is CASRPKVSSYNEQFF. The CDR3 DNA sequence: TGCGCCAGCAGACCCAAAGTTAGCTCCTACAATGAGCAGTTCTTC.

This clone was picked up one time. This sequence joins TRBV28 and TRBJ2-7, with D possibly being TRBD1 or TRBD2 (5 bases each). Trimming took 2 bases from V and 1 from J, leaving 15 bases between them. Germline loops: CDR1 MDHEN, CDR2 SYDVKM. The CDR3 length is 16 residues. The CDR3 region has the DNA TGTGCCAGCAGTTTAGGTGGGTCAGGGAGATCCTACGAGCAGTACGTC. Its protein is CASSLGGSGRSYEQYV.